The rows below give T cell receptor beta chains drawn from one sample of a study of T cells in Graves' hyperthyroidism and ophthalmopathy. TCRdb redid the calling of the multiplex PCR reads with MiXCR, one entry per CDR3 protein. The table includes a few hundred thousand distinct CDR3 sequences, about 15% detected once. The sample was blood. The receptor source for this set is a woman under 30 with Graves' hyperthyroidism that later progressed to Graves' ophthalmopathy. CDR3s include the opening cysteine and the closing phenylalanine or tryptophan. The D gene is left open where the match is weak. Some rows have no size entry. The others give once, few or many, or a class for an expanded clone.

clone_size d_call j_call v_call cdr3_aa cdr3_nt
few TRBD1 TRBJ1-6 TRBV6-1 CASIKGQGNKGSPLHF TGTGCCAGCATCAAGGGACAGGGAAATAAAGGTTCACCCCTCCACTTT
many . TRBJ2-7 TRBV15 CATSRESRNEQYF TGTGCCACCAGCAGAGAAAGTAGAAACGAGCAGTACTTC
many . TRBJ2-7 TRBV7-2 CASNINRGREYYEQYF TGTGCCAGCAACATAAATAGAGGCAGGGAATACTACGAGCAGTACTTC
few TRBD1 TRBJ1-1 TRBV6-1 CASRLSGTGTTEAFF TGTGCCAGCAGATTGTCCGGGACAGGAACCACTGAAGCTTTCTTT
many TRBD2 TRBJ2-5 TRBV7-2 CASSLRLAGVWLETQYF TGTGCCAGCAGCTTAAGGCTAGCGGGAGTCTGGTTGGAGACCCAGTACTTC
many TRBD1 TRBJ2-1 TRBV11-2 CASSLARDRGTGEQFF TGTGCCAGCAGCTTAGCCCGGGACAGGGGGACGGGTGAGCAGTTCTTC
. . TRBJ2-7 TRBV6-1 CASSGMGNSYEQYF TGTGCCAGCAGTGGAATGGGGAACTCCTACGAGCAGTACTTC
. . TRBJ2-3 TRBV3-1 CASSPRTLGTDTQYF TGTGCCAGCAGCCCCCGGACCTTGGGGACAGATACGCAGTATTTT
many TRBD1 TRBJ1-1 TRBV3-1 CASSQQDRAEAFF TGTGCCAGCAGCCAACAAGACAGGGCTGAAGCTTTCTTT
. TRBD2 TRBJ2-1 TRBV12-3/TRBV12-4 CASGTSGTPFPNEQFF TGTGCCAGCGGAACTAGCGGGACCCCTTTCCCCAATGAGCAGTTCTTC
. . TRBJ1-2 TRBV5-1 CAGSSGENYGYTF TGCGCCGGCAGCTCGGGGGAGAACTATGGCTACACCTTC
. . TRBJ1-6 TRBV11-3 CASSFTEDSPLHF TGTGCCAGCAGCTTTACTGAGGACTCACCCCTCCACTTT
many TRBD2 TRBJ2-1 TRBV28 CASSLAGAHYNEQFF TGTGCCAGCAGTTTAGCGGGAGCACACTACAATGAGCAGTTCTTC
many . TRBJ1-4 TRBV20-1 CSASFGTVRGHNEKLFF TGCAGTGCTAGTTTCGGGACGGTGCGAGGCCATAATGAAAAACTGTTTTTT
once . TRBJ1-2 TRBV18 CASSPKDRTNYGYTF TGTGCCAGCTCACCAAAAGACAGAACTAACTATGGCTACACCTTC
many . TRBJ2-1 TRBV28 CASSPPGPGRHNEQFF TGTGCCAGCAGTCCACCGGGGCCCGGAAGACACAATGAGCAGTTCTTC
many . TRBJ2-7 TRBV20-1 CSARGIWAADSYEQYF TGCAGTGCTAGAGGGATATGGGCAGCCGATAGCTACGAGCAGTACTTC
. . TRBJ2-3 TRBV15 CATSRERLGPRDTQYF TGTGCCACCAGCAGAGAACGACTAGGACCTAGGGATACGCAGTATTTT
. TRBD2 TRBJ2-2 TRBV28 CASSFRGLAGVVGELFF TGTGCCAGCAGTTTCCGAGGACTAGCGGGAGTGGTCGGGGAGCTGTTTTTT
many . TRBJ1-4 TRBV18 CASSPQGEKLFF TGTGCCAGCTCACCACAAGGGGAAAAACTGTTTTTT
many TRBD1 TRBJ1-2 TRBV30 CAWGRDREGYGYTF TGTGCCTGGGGCCGGGACAGGGAAGGGTATGGCTACACCTTC